These 15 T cell receptor beta chains came from one sample sequenced in a study of naive and memory T cell subsets. Amplification of ligated cDNA took four PCR rounds with SP2 and nested alpha and beta constant primers. TCRdb re-called the 5' RACE reads with MiXCR, one entry per CDR3 protein. The data hold some 60,000 distinct CDR3 sequences, with approximately 8% observed a single time. An oligonucleotide containing a UMI was ligated to the 3' end of TCR cDNA. All receptors come from a female donor in good health.

V and J are TRBV6-5 and TRBJ1-3; 7 bases are shared with TRBD1. Germline V gene sequence: CDR1 MNHEY, CDR2 SVGAGI. After removal of 2 bases from V and 0 bases from J, the junction contained 1 base not matched to a gene. The CDR3 is 15 amino acids. CDR3 sequence (DNA): TGTGCCAGCAGTTACGACAGGGCCTCTGGAAACACCATATATTTT. Protein: CASSYDRASGNTIYF.

The rearrangement uses TRBV28 and TRBJ2-7; 8 positions match TRBD1. V lost 5 bases and J lost 6; bases outside the gene matches: 6. The CDR3 is 13 amino acids. Germline V lookup: CDR1 MDHEN, CDR2 SYDVKM. The CDR3 sequence is CASSTGQGSEQYF. CDR3 nucleotide sequence: TGTGCCAGCAGTACAGGACAGGGTAGCGAGCAGTACTTC.

This sequence joins TRBV28 and TRBJ1-1; TRBD1 is a possible D gene (6 bases). The CDR3 is 15 amino acids. The germline CDR1 and CDR2 sequences are MDHEN and SYDVKM. Trimming cost V 5 bases and J 5 bases, with 18 bases left between them. The CDR3 sequence: CASSTHRDRDTEAFF. In nucleotides, the CDR3 is TGTGCCAGCAGTACACACAGGGATAGGGATACTGAAGCTTTCTTT.

This clonotype has a handful of counts. The chain has TRBV29-1 and TRBJ2-1, with D tentatively TRBD2 (7 bases). There are 11 residues in the CDR3. The germline CDR1 and CDR2 sequences are SQVTM and ANQGSEA. Trimming took 5 bases from V and 10 from J, leaving 12 bases between them. Here the CDR3 reads CSVKGGGEQFF. The DNA of the CDR3 is TGCAGCGTTAAAGGGGGAGGGGAGCAGTTCTTC.

The table lists this clonotype with many counts. CDR3 residues: CSAQRGDGGTEAFF. The CDR3 DNA reads TGCAGTGCTCAACGTGGGGACGGGGGAACTGAAGCTTTCTTT. The chain couples TRBV20-1 to TRBJ1-1; weak D call: TRBD1 (5 bases). The V end lost 5 bases, the J end lost 5 bases, and 18 bases lay between the germline ends. The CDR3 is 14 amino acids. The germline CDR1 and CDR2 sequences are DFQATT and SNEGSKA (reference sequence).

This clonotype appeared a few times. V usage is TRBV6-6 and J usage is TRBJ2-7, with D perhaps TRBD1 (6 bases). Germline CDR1 and CDR2: MNHNY and SVGAGI (reference sequence). CDR3 length: 16 residues. Trimming shortened V by 5 bases and J by 7 bases, and 24 bases separated the two germline ends. CDR3 in DNA: TGTGCCAGCAGTACGAACCCAGGACAGCGTGCCGAGGAGCAGTACTTC. This translates into CASSTNPGQRAEEQYF.

V is TRBV27 and J is TRBJ1-2, with D tentatively TRBD1 (5 bases). V was shortened by 4 bases and J by 4 bases, with 10 bases between the two germline ends. The CDR3 has 13 residues. The germline V gene encodes CDR1 MNHEY and CDR2 SMNVEV (reference sequence). In DNA form, the CDR3 reads TGTGCCAGCAGTTACGGGGCATCCTATGGCTACACCTTC. It specifies CASSYGASYGYTF.

This clonotype was seen a few times. CDR3 protein: CASSRTGQNQPQHF. CDR3 DNA sequence: TGTGCCAGCAGCAGAACGGGACAAAATCAGCCCCAGCATTTT. The chain joins TRBV12-3 or TRBV12-4 to TRBJ1-5, with TRBD1 as a possible D gene (6 bases). The length of the CDR3 is 14 residues. V gave up 6 bases and J gave up 4 bases, with 13 bases separating them.

As for this clonotype: The junction differs from germline at one of its ends, possibly a read error. The gene calls are TRBV12-3 or TRBV12-4 and TRBJ1-3, with TRBD1 as a possible D gene (6 bases). The CDR3 runs to 11 residues. This chain's CDR3 is CASSLKLQGHF. The DNA for the CDR3 is TGTGCCAGCAGTTTAAAATTACAGGGACATTTT.

This sequence joins TRBV10-1 and TRBJ2-1; D gene unclear. The germline V gene encodes CDR1 WNHNN and CDR2 SYGVQD (reference sequence). Trimming pared 3 bases from V and 5 bases from J, leaving 2 bases between. The CDR3 sequence is 11 residues long. CDR3 residues: CASSDNNEQFF. CDR3 coding DNA: TGCGCCAGCAGTGATAACAATGAGCAGTTCTTC.

This clonotype was seen at least ten times. This chain links TRBV2 with TRBJ2-7, with 9 bases lining up with TRBD1. This CDR3 is 14 amino acids long. V lost 6 bases to trimming and J lost 3 bases; unmatched junction nucleotides: 6. Germline V gene data show CDR1 as SNHLY and CDR2 as FYNNEI. The CDR3 DNA follows: TGTGCCAGCAGGGCCGGGACAGGGTACTACGAGCAGTACTTC. It specifies CASRAGTGYYEQYF.

There are many counts of this clonotype. This chain connects TRBV6-5 to TRBJ1-1; TRBD1 agrees at 11 bases. The germline gives CDR1 MNHEY, CDR2 SVGAGI. The CDR3 length is 15 residues. Trimming took 4 bases from V and 8 from J; bases not matched to a gene: 9. For the CDR3, the DNA is TGTGCCAGCAGTTTCGGACAGGGGGCGATTAGGGAAGCTTTCTTT. This gives the protein CASSFGQGAIREAFF.

This clonotype was recorded a few times. This chain connects TRBV12-3 or TRBV12-4 to TRBJ2-2; D is perhaps TRBD2 (6 bases). Trimming removed 1 base from V and 5 bases from J, with 11 bases in between. The CDR3 covers 15 residues. CDR3 loop: CASSLGGVATGELFF. The DNA for the CDR3 is TGTGCCAGCAGTTTAGGCGGGGTGGCTACCGGGGAGCTGTTTTTT.

This chain uses TRBV12-3 or TRBV12-4 with TRBJ2-3, with TRBD2 matching 10 bases. V was clipped by 4 bases and J by 5 bases; unmatched bases: 3. The CDR3 is 14 amino acids. The CDR3 DNA follows: TGTGCCAGCAGTTATCTAGCGGGGGAAGATACGCAGTATTTT. This translates into CASSYLAGEDTQYF.

This clonotype was counted only a few times. The V and J genes are TRBV20-1 and TRBJ2-2, with 8 bases lining up with TRBD2. The CDR3 is 18 amino acids. V dropped 3 bases and J dropped 0; count of bases not matched to a gene: 12. Germline V lookup: CDR1 DFQATT, CDR2 SNEGSKA (reference sequence). For the CDR3, the DNA is TGCAGTGCTAGGGGACTAGGAGCGGGAGCCACGAACACCGGGGAGCTGTTTTTT. This translates into CSARGLGAGATNTGELFF.